This entry lists 20 T cell receptor beta chains sequenced from one sample in a study of blood T cell repertoires in COVID-19. Data came from immunoSEQ multiplex PCR; TCRdb stores just in-frame clones and leaves some out. Among about 270,000 clones listed, about nine tenths were seen once. The source material was peripheral blood. The receptors stem from a man aged 35-49 years with active or convalescent COVID-19.

This clone has just one count. The CDR3: CAWSVRAAATDTQYF. As DNA, the CDR3 is TGTGCCTGGAGTGTTCGTGCAGCGGCCACAGATACGCAGTATTTT. J is TRBJ2-3 and V is TRBV30; a weak D match, TRBD2 (5 bases). The CDR3 loop spans 15 amino acids. CDR1 is GTSNPN, CDR2 SVGIG, per germline (reference sequence). The germline V and J ends were trimmed by 0 bases and 2 bases, with 12 bases remaining between them. Full variable domain (remainder filled in from reference TRBV30 and TRBJ2-3): SQTIHQWPATLVQPVGSPLSLECTVEGTSNPNLYWYRQAAGRGLQLLFYSVGIGQISSEVPQNLSASRPQDRQFILSSKKLLLSDSGFYLCAWSVRAAATDTQYFGPGTRLTVL.

The chain carries TRBV10-3 and TRBJ2-5; TRBD2 agrees at 13 bases. V was clipped by 6 bases and J by 5 bases; unmatched bases: 3. The V gene's germline CDR1 is ENHRY and CDR2 SYGVKD. The CDR3 sequence is 14 residues long. The CDR3 nucleotides are TGTGCCATCAGGGGGACTAGCGGGGTGGAGACCCAGTACTTC. Its translation is CAIRGTSGVETQYF.

The rearrangement joins TRBV9 to TRBJ2-7, with 8 bases identical to TRBD1. The germline V gene has CDR1 SGDLS and CDR2 YYNGEE. The CDR3 runs 13 residues. Trimming at V came to 7 bases and at J to 3 bases, leaving 6 bases not matched to a gene. The DNA for the CDR3 is TGTGCCAGCGGACAGGGATCAGTCTACGAGCAGTACTTC. It translates to CASGQGSVYEQYF.

This clone showed up just a few times. The chain couples TRBV28 to TRBJ2-2, with TRBD2 matching over 14 bases. J lost 4 bases, V lost 8 bases, and 6 bases had no gene match. CDR1 and CDR2 (germline): MDHEN, SYDVKM. The CDR3 contains 16 residues. The CDR3 region is CASRTGLAGVTGELFF. DNA of the CDR3: TGTGCCAGCCGAACGGGACTAGCGGGAGTCACCGGGGAGCTGTTTTTT.

The chain is built from TRBV27 and TRBJ2-4; 8 positions match TRBD2. This CDR3 has 17 residues. Germline trimming cut 6 bases from V and 3 bases from J; bases unmatched to any gene: 13. The V gene's germline CDR1 is MNHEY and CDR2 SMNVEV (reference sequence). The CDR3 coding sequence is TGTGCCAGCAGCCTTACGCAGCGGGGGCTGGTCAAAAACATTCAGTACTTC. Residues: CASSLTQRGLVKNIQYF.

This clone was detected a few times. The CDR3 spells CASSHGEGAYGYTF. In DNA, the CDR3 is TGTGCCAGCAGCCACGGCGAGGGGGCCTATGGCTACACCTTC. The rearrangement joins TRBV7-9 to TRBJ1-2; 7 nucleotides align to TRBD1. V dropped 5 bases and J dropped 4; count of bases not matched to a gene: 7. The CDR3 consists of 14 residues. The germline V gene has CDR1 SEHNR and CDR2 FQNEAQ (reference sequence).

The chain couples TRBV3-1 (or the pseudogene TRBV3-2) to TRBJ2-2; D unclear. The CDR3 length is 12 residues. V gave up 1 base and J gave up 6 bases, with 3 bases separating them. In germline, CDR1 is LGHDT, CDR2 YNNKEL (reference sequence). This chain's CDR3 is CASSQAAGELFF. The CDR3 DNA sequence: TGTGCCAGCAGCCAAGCTGCCGGGGAGCTGTTTTTT.

CDR3 DNA: TGCGCCACTAAACCGGGAGCTAGCACAGATACGCAGTATTTT. Translation gives CATKPGASTDTQYF. The V and J genes are TRBV5-1 and TRBJ2-3; weak D call: TRBD2 (6 bases). Germline values: CDR1 SGHRS, CDR2 YFSETQ. The V end was cut by 9 bases, the J end by 0 bases, with 14 bases between. CDR3 length: 14 amino acids.

The chain has TRBV7-9 and TRBJ2-2; 10 nucleotides line up with TRBD1. CDR1 and CDR2 from the germline V gene are SEHNR and FQNEAQ (reference sequence). The CDR3 covers 17 residues. J lost 4 bases, V lost 1 base, and 6 bases had no gene match. The DNA of the CDR3 is TGTGCCAGCAGCTTAGTCTCGGGGACAGGGGCCACCGGGGAGCTGTTTTTT. This translates into CASSLVSGTGATGELFF.

The chain couples TRBV27 to TRBJ2-4; possibly TRBD2 for D (5 bases). Trimming removed 7 bases from V and 0 bases from J, with 13 bases in between. The CDR3 has 15 residues. The germline gives CDR1 MNHEY, CDR2 SMNVEV (reference sequence). The CDR3 bases are TGTGCCAGCACCCCCCACGGGGTAGCCAAAAACATTCAGTACTTC. Encoded protein: CASTPHGVAKNIQYF.

The rearrangement joins TRBV30 to TRBJ1-5, with 10 positions matching TRBD1. CDR3 length: 16 amino acids. Germline-derived CDR1 and CDR2 are GTSNPN and SVGIG (reference sequence). V was pared by 0 bases and J by 2 bases, with 4 bases of the junction left unmatched. CDR3 DNA sequence: TGTGCCTGGAGTGTATCCGGGACAGGGGGCAATCAGCCCCAGCATTTT. It encodes CAWSVSGTGGNQPQHF.

This chain joins TRBV18 and TRBJ2-5, with a weak D call TRBD1 (5 bases). Germline V gives CDR1 KGHSH, CDR2 LQKENI. This CDR3 is built from 14 residues. The ends were cut back, 3 bases at V and 3 bases at J, with 11 bases in the middle. CDR3 DNA: TGTGCCAGCTCACCGGACGTACAGGAAGAGACCCAGTACTTC. Protein: CASSPDVQEETQYF.

This clone was detected a few times. The J gene is TRBJ2-3, the V gene TRBV3-1 (or the pseudogene TRBV3-2); 10 nucleotides line up with TRBD2. Germline CDR1 and CDR2: LGHDT and YNNKEL (reference sequence). V shed 7 bases, J shed 1 base, and the junction held 5 bases outside the gene matches. The CDR3 covers 15 residues. This chain's CDR3 is CASNQRGGGTDTQYF. DNA for the CDR3: TGTGCCAGCAACCAGCGGGGGGGCGGCACAGATACGCAGTATTTT.

About this clone: A much more abundant neighbour one base away suggests this may be a read error. This same CDR3 is encoded by further DNA sequences in the sample. The V and J genes are TRBV30 and TRBJ2-7, with TRBD2 identical over 9 bases. CDR1 and CDR2 (germline): GTSNPN, SVGIG (reference sequence). J lost 5 bases, V lost 5 bases, and 13 bases had no gene match. The CDR3 has 15 amino acids. The DNA for the CDR3 is TGTGCCTGGCGTGGTGCGGGGGGGAGGGTCGACGAGCAGTACTTC. Amino acids: CAWRGAGGRVDEQYF.

The table lists this clone with a count of one. This chain connects TRBV19 to TRBJ2-1; D is unclear. The V gene lost 5 bases and the J gene lost 13 bases, with 18 bases spanning the gap. CDR3 length: 13 amino acids. CDR1 and CDR2 (germline): LNHDA, SQIVND (reference sequence). CDR3 nucleotides: TGTGCCAGTAGTGTCCGACAAAACCAACCCCAGTTCTTC. Its translation is CASSVRQNQPQFF.

This chain links TRBV5-1 with TRBJ1-4; 9 bases align to TRBD1. The CDR3 length is 15 residues. J was trimmed by 7 bases and V by 2 bases; bases with no gene match: 6. Germline CDR1 reads SGHRS; CDR2 reads YFSETQ. The CDR3 loop is CASSLQGALSEKLFF. Here the CDR3 DNA reads TGCGCCAGCAGCTTACAGGGGGCGCTCAGTGAAAAACTGTTTTTT.

The chain joins TRBV19 to TRBJ2-1; a weak D match, TRBD1 (7 bases). There are 17 residues in the CDR3. V was clipped by 7 bases and J by 0 bases, with 19 bases between them. Germline V CDR1 and CDR2: LNHDA, SQIVND (reference sequence). CDR3 sequence reads: CASKSGPGGLSYNEQFF. The CDR3 DNA reads as TGTGCCAGTAAGTCTGGCCCAGGGGGACTCTCCTACAATGAGCAGTTCTTC.

This chain uses TRBV12-3 or TRBV12-4 with TRBJ2-1; weak D call: TRBD2 (5 bases). The CDR3 has 11 residues. V was clipped by 6 bases and J by 9 bases, with 9 bases between them. This chain's CDR3 is CASSKRGEQFF. The CDR3 nucleotides read TGTGCCAGCAGCAAACGGGGTGAGCAGTTCTTC.

This chain links TRBV7-6 with TRBJ2-7; D is ambiguous. Deletions cut 4 bases from V and 0 bases from J, with 10 bases between. This CDR3 has 14 residues. CDR1 and CDR2 from the germline V gene are SGHVS and FNYEAQ. The CDR3 loop is CASSSSSGSYEQYF. The CDR3 DNA follows: TGTGCCAGCAGCTCCTCCTCGGGCTCCTACGAGCAGTACTTC.

This rearrangement joins TRBV6-6 to TRBJ2-7, with 11 bases identical to TRBD1. J was trimmed by 4 bases and V by 7 bases; bases with no gene match: 9. The CDR3 length is 15 residues. In germline, CDR1 is MNHNY, CDR2 SVGAGI (reference sequence). The CDR3 bases are TGTGCCAGCAAGAACGCCGGGACAGGGGGATACGAGCAGTACTTC. Translating gives CASKNAGTGGYEQYF.